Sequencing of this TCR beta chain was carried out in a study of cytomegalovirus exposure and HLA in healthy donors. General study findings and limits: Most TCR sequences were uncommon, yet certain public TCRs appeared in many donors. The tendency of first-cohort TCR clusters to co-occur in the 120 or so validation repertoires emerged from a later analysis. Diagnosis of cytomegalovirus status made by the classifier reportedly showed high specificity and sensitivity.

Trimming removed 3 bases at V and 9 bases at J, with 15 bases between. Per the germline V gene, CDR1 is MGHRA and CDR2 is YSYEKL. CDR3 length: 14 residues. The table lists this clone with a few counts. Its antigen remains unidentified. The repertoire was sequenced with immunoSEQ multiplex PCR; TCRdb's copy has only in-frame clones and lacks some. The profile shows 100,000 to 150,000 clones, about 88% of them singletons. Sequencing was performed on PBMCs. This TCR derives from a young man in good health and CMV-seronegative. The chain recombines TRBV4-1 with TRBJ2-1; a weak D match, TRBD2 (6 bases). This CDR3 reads CASSHPVPGSEQFF. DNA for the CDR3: TGCGCCAGCAGCCACCCCGTACCCGGGAGTGAGCAGTTCTTC.